This T cell receptor (beta chain) was observed in a study of neoadjuvant anti-PD-1 for oral cavity cancer. Overall study context: Most patients had three to four biweekly doses of 3 mg/kg nivolumab before resection.

Profiling relied on immunoSEQ multiplex PCR, and the TCRdb table lists in-frame clones only, not all of them. The data show around 60,000 clones, 79% seen once. This clone was counted once. Trimming took 8 bases from V and 3 from J; bases not matched to a gene: 6. CDR1 and CDR2 (germline): MNHNY, SVGAGI (reference sequence). This CDR3 comprises 13 residues. Patients were newly diagnosed with stage II-IVA oral cavity squamous cell carcinoma without prior systemic or radiation treatment. These oral cavity squamous cell carcinomas were HPV-negative and locally advanced. The V gene is TRBV6-6, the J gene TRBJ2-5, with 7 positions matching TRBD1. The sequences come from PBMCs, collected before nivolumab (anti-PD-1) treatment. The clonotype originates from a person between 35 and 79 years old with oral cavity squamous cell carcinoma. CDR3 nucleotides: TGTGCCAGCCTTAGCACAGGGGAAGAGACCCAGTACTTC. This gives the protein CASLSTGEETQYF.